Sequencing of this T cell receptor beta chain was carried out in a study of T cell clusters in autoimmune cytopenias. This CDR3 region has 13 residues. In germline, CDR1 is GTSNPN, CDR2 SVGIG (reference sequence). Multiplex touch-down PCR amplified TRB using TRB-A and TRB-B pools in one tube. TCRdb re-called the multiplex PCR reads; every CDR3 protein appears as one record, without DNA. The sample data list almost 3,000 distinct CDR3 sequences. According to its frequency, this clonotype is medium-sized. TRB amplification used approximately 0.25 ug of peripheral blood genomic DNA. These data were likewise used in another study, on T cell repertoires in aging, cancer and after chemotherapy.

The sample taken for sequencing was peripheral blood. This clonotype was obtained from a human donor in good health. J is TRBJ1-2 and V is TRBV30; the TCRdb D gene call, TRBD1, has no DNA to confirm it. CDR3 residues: CAWSASPQRGYTF.